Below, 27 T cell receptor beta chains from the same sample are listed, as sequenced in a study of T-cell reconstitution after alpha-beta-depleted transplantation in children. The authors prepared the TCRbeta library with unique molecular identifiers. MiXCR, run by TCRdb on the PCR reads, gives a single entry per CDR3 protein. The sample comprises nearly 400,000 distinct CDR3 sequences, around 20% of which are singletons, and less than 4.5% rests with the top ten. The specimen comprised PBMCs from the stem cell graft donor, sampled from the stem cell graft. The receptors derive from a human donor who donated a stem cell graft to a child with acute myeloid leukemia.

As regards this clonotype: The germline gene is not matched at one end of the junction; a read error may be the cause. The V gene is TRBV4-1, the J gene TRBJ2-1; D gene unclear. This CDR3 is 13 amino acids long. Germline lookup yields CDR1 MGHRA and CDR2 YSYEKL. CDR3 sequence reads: CAISQDQVNEQFF. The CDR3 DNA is TGCGCCATCAGCCAAGACCAGGTGAATGAGCAGTTCTTC.

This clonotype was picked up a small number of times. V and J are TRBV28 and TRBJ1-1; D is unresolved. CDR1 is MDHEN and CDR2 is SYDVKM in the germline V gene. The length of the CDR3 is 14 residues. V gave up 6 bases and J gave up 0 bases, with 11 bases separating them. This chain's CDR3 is CASSPGRLNTEAFF. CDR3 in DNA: TGTGCCAGCAGCCCCGGGAGGTTGAACACTGAAGCTTTCTTT.

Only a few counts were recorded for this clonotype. The CDR3 spells CASFLTMNTEAFF. The CDR3 DNA sequence: TGCGCCAGCTTCTTGACTATGAACACTGAAGCTTTCTTT. This chain joins TRBV5-1 and TRBJ1-1, with D hard to call. V was pared by 7 bases and J by 0 bases, with 10 bases between. The CDR3 extends over 13 amino acids. Per germline, CDR1 SGHRS and CDR2 YFSETQ.

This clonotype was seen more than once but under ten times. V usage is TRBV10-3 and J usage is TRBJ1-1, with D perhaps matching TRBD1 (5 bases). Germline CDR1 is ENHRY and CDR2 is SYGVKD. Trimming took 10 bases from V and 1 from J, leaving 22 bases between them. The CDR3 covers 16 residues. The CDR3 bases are TGTGCCACCGGCCCCACTGGGGCCCGAAGGAACACTGAAGCTTTCTTT. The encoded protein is CATGPTGARRNTEAFF.

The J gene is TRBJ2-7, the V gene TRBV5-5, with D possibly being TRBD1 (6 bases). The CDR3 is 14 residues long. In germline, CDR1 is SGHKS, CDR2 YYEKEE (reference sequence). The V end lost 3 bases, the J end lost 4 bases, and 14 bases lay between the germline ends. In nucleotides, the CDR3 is TGTGCCAGCAGCTGGGAATCACAGGGATACGAGCAGTACTTC. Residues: CASSWESQGYEQYF. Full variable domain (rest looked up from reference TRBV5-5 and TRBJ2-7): DAGVTQSPTHLIKTRGQQVTLRCSPISGHKSVSWYQQVLGQGPQFIFQYYEKEERGRGNFPDRFSARQFPNYSSELNVNALLLGDSALYLCASSWESQGYEQYFGPGTRLTVT.

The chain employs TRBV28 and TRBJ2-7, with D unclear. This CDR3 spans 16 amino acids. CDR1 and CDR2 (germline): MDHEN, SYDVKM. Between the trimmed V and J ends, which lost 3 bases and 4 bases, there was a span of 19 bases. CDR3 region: CASSLMGSPELYEQYF. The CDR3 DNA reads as TGTGCCAGCAGTTTGATGGGATCCCCCGAGCTTTACGAGCAGTACTTC.

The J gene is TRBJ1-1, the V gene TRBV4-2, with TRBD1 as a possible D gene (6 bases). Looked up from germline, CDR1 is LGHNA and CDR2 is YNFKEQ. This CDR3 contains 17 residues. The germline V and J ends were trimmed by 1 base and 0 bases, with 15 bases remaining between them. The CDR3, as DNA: TGTGCCAGCAGCCAAGCTCTAGGGGGGGATTTGAACACTGAAGCTTTCTTT. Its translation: CASSQALGGDLNTEAFF.

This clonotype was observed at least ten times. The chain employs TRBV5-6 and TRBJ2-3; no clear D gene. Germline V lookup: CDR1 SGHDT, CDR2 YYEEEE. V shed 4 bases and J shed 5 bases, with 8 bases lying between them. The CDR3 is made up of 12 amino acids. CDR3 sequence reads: CASSTIGDTQYF. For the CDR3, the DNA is TGTGCCAGCAGCACCATAGGAGATACGCAGTATTTT.

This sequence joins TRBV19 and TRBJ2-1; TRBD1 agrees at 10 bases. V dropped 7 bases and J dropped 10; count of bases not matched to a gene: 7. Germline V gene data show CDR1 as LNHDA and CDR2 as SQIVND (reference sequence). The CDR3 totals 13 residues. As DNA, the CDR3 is TGTGCCAGTACGGTGACAGGGGGCAAGGAGCAGTTCTTC. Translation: CASTVTGGKEQFF. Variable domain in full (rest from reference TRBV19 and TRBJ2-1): DGGITQSPKYLFRKEGQNVTLSCEQNLNHDAMYWYRQDPGQGLRLIYYSQIVNDFQKGDIAEGYSVSREKKESFPLTVTSAQKNPTAFYLCASTVTGGKEQFFGPGTRLTVL.

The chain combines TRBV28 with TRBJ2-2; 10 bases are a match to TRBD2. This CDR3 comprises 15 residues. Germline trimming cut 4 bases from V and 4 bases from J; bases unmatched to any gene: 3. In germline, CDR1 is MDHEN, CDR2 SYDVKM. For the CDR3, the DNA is TGTGCCAGCAGTTCTAGCGGGAGTATCACCGGGGAGCTGTTTTTT. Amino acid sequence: CASSSSGSITGELFF.

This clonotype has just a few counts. CDR3 sequence: CASSLTGRGTYEQYF. Written as DNA, the CDR3 is TGCGCCAGCAGCTTGACCGGGAGGGGCACCTACGAGCAGTACTTC. The chain uses TRBV5-1 and TRBJ2-7; 8 bases map to TRBD2. In germline, CDR1 is SGHRS, CDR2 YFSETQ. The CDR3 sequence is 15 residues long. The V gene end was trimmed by 1 base and the J gene end by 2 bases; junction bases not matched to a gene: 5.

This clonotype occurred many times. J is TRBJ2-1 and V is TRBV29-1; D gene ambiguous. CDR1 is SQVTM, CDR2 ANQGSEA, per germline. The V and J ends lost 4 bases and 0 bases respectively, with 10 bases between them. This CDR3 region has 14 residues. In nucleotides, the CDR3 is TGCAGCGTTGGAAGAATCCTCTCCTACAATGAGCAGTTCTTC. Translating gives CSVGRILSYNEQFF.

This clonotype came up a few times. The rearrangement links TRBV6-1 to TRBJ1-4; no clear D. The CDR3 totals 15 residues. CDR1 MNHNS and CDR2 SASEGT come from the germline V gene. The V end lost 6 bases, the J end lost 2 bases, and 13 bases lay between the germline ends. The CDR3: CASRRGSGTNEKLFF. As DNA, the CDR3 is TGTGCCAGCAGGCGCGGGTCCGGGACTAATGAAAAACTGTTTTTT.

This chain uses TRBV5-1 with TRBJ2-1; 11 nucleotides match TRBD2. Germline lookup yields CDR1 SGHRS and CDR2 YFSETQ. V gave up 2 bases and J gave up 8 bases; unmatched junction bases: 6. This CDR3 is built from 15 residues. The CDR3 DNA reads TGCGCCAGCAGCTTACTAGCGGGAGAGGGGGATGAGCAGTTCTTC. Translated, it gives CASSLLAGEGDEQFF.

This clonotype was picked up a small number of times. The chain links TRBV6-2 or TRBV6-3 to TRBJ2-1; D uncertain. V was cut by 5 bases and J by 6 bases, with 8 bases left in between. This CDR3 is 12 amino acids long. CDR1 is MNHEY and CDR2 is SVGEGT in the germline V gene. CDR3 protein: CASSTPLNEQFF. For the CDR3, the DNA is TGTGCCAGCAGTACGCCACTCAATGAGCAGTTCTTC.

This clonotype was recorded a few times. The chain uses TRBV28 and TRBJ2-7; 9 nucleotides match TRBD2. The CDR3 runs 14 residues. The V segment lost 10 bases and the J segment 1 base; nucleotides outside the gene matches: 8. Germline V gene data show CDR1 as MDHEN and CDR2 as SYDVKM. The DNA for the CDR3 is TGTGCCACCACCCTAGCGGGACTATCCTACGAGCAGTACTTC. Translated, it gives CATTLAGLSYEQYF.

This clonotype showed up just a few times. The CDR3 DNA sequence: TGTGCCAGCAGCGACCGGGACAGGTCCTACGAGCAGTACTTC. Encoded protein: CASSDRDRSYEQYF. The chain employs TRBV13 and TRBJ2-7, with TRBD1 identical over 8 bases. This CDR3 spans 14 amino acids. Per the germline V gene, CDR1 is PRHDT and CDR2 is FYEKMQ (reference sequence). Losses at the gene ends were 5 bases for V and 1 base for J; bases not matched to a gene: 4.

The CDR3 region is CAISETGTSGRVEQFF. CDR3 nucleotide sequence: TGTGCCATCAGTGAGACCGGGACTAGCGGGAGGGTTGAGCAGTTCTTC. The genes are TRBV10-3 and TRBJ2-1; TRBD2 matches 16 bases. V gave up 2 bases and J gave up 9 bases; unmatched junction bases: 4. The CDR3 covers 16 residues. Germline assignment: CDR1 ENHRY and CDR2 SYGVKD.

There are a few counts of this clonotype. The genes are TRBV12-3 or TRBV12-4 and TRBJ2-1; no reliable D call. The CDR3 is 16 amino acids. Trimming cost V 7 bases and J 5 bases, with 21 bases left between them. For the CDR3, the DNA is TGTGCCAGCATCGAAAATAGTGGCTTACTTAACAATGAGCAGTTCTTC. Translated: CASIENSGLLNNEQFF.

The CDR3 region is CSARVEGNNSPLHF. In DNA, the CDR3 is TGCAGTGCTAGAGTAGAGGGGAATAATTCACCCCTCCACTTT. The chain joins TRBV20-1 to TRBJ1-6, with TRBD1 as a possible D gene (5 bases). V was cut by 1 base and J by 5 bases, with 9 bases left in between. The germline V gene has CDR1 DFQATT and CDR2 SNEGSKA (reference sequence). CDR3 size: 14 residues.

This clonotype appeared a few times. Written as DNA, the CDR3 is TGCAGTGCTAGAGCTCCCTCAAGGAATGAGCAGTTCTTC. This gives the protein CSARAPSRNEQFF. The chain carries TRBV20-1 and TRBJ2-1; no clear D gene. Germline assignment: CDR1 DFQATT and CDR2 SNEGSKA (reference sequence). The CDR3 is made up of 13 amino acids. V dropped 1 base and J dropped 7 bases, with 11 bases sitting between them.

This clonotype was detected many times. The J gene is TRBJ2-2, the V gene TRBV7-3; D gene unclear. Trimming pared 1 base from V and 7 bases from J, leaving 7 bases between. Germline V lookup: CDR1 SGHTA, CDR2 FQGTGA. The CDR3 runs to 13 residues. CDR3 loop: CASSLKRGGELFF. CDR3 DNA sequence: TGTGCCAGCAGCTTAAAGCGAGGCGGGGAGCTGTTTTTT.

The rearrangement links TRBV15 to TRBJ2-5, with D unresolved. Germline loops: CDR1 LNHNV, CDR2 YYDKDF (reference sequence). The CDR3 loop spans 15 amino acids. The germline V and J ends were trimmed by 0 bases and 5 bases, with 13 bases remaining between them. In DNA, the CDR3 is TGTGCCACCAGCAGAGATTTCGGGCCGGCGGAGACCCAGTACTTC. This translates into CATSRDFGPAETQYF.

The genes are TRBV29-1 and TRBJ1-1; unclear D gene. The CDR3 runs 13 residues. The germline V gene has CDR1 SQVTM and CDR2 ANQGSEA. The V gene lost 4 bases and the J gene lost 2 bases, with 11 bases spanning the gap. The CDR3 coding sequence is TGCAGCGTTGTTAGGGAGGAAAACACTGAAGCTTTCTTT. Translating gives CSVVREENTEAFF. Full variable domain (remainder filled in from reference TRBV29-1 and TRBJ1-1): SAVISQKPSRDICQRGTSLTIQCQVDSQVTMMFWYRQQPGQSLTLIATANQGSEATYESGFVIDKFPISRPNLTFSTLTVSNMSPEDSSIYLCSVVREENTEAFFGQGTRLTVV.

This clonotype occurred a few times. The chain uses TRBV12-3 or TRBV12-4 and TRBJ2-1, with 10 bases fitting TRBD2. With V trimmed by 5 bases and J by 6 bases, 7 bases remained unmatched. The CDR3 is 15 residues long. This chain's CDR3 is CASSRAGGPFNEQFF. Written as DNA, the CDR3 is TGTGCCAGCAGTCGAGCGGGAGGGCCGTTCAATGAGCAGTTCTTC.

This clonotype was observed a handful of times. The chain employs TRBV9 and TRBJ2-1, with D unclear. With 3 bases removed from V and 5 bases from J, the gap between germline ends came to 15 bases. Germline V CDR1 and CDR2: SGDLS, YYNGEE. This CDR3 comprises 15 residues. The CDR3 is CASSGPPDRNNEQFF. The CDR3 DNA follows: TGTGCCAGCAGCGGCCCACCGGATAGAAACAATGAGCAGTTCTTC. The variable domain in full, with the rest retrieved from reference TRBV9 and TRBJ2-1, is DSGVTQTPKHLITATGQRVTLRCSPRSGDLSVYWYQQSLDQGLQFLIQYYNGEERAKGNILERFSAQQFPDLHSELNLSSLELGDSALYFCASSGPPDRNNEQFFGPGTRLTVL.

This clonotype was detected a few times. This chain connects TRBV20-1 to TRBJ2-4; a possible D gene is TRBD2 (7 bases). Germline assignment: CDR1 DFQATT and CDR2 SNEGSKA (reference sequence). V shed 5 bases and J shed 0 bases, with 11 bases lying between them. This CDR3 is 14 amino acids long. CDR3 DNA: TGCAGTGCTGGGGAGGGGGTAGCCAAAAACATTCAGTACTTC. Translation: CSAGEGVAKNIQYF.